These 19 T cell receptor beta chains were all obtained from the same sample, sequenced in a study of T cells in Graves' hyperthyroidism and ophthalmopathy. TCR beta CDR3 sequences were amplified from RNA transcripts. HTBI primers drove first-round RT-PCR of the TCR CDR3. TCRdb re-derived calls from the multiplex PCR reads in MiXCR, one entry per CDR3 protein. The table includes about 560,000 distinct CDR3 sequences, approximately 16% detected once. The specimen sequenced was blood. These TCRs come from a woman between 18 and 30 years old with Graves' hyperthyroidism.

This clonotype was observed many times. The rearrangement joins TRBV20-1 to TRBJ2-3; maybe TRBD1 (5 bases). Germline V CDR1 and CDR2: DFQATT, SNEGSKA (reference sequence). Trimming pared 3 bases from V and 9 bases from J, leaving 16 bases between. This CDR3 has 13 residues. This chain's CDR3 is CSASMGPVATQYF. Here the CDR3 DNA reads TGCAGTGCTAGTATGGGGCCCGTGGCCACGCAGTATTTT.

At least ten counts were recorded for this clonotype. In DNA form, the CDR3 reads TGCAGTGCTAGAGATTCGGGACAGGGAACGAACACTGAAGCTTTCTTT. This sequence encodes CSARDSGQGTNTEAFF. The rearrangement links TRBV20-1 to TRBJ1-1; 9 positions agree with TRBD1. CDR3 length: 16 amino acids. CDR1 is DFQATT, CDR2 SNEGSKA, per germline (reference sequence). Unmatched junction bases numbered 6, after V lost 0 bases and J lost 1 base.

This clonotype was counted ten times or more. CDR3 protein: CASSALGTEPYEQYF. The CDR3 bases are TGTGCCAGCAGTGCCCTAGGGACAGAACCCTACGAGCAGTACTTC. The gene calls are TRBV27 and TRBJ2-7; 7 bases are shared with TRBD1. The germline V gene has CDR1 MNHEY and CDR2 SMNVEV (reference sequence). The CDR3 has 15 residues. J lost 2 bases, V lost 5 bases, and 9 bases had no gene match.

A few counts support this clonotype. J is TRBJ1-2 and V is TRBV19; TRBD1 matches 11 bases. The CDR3 extends over 13 amino acids. The germline V gene has CDR1 LNHDA and CDR2 SQIVND (reference sequence). Unmatched junction bases numbered 3, after V lost 5 bases and J lost 7 bases. The CDR3 DNA is TGTGCCAGTAGTGGGACAGGGGGTTTTGGCTACACCTTC. Translation: CASSGTGGFGYTF. Drawing the rest from reference TRBV19 and TRBJ1-2, the complete variable domain is DGGITQSPKYLFRKEGQNVTLSCEQNLNHDAMYWYRQDPGQGLRLIYYSQIVNDFQKGDIAEGYSVSREKKESFPLTVTSAQKNPTAFYLCASSGTGGFGYTFGSGTRLTVV.

This clonotype has more than one count but fewer than ten. The chain carries TRBV20-1 and TRBJ1-2, with 7 bases that match TRBD1. V was clipped by 2 bases and J by 3 bases; unmatched bases: 6. The CDR3 totals 14 residues. The germline V gene has CDR1 DFQATT and CDR2 SNEGSKA (reference sequence). The CDR3 bases are TGCAGTGCTAGATGGGCAGGGGGGGACTATGGCTACACCTTC. Translated, it gives CSARWAGGDYGYTF.

This clonotype has a handful of counts. V usage is TRBV5-1 and J usage is TRBJ1-2; a weak D match, TRBD1 (6 bases). CDR1 SGHRS and CDR2 YFSETQ come from the germline V gene. This CDR3 comprises 13 residues. Trimming shortened V by 2 bases and J by 3 bases, and 8 bases separated the two germline ends. The CDR3 coding sequence is TGCGCCAGCAGCTTCAGGGGCGACTATGGCTACACCTTC. It specifies CASSFRGDYGYTF.

This chain links TRBV13 with TRBJ1-4; D is possibly TRBD1 (5 bases). Germline V gene lookup returns CDR1 PRHDT and CDR2 FYEKMQ (reference sequence). This CDR3 region has 16 residues. V gave up 5 bases and J gave up 0 bases, with 13 bases separating them. The CDR3 region is CASSRIQGATNEKLFF. As DNA, the CDR3 is TGTGCCAGCAGCCGTATTCAGGGAGCAACTAATGAAAAACTGTTTTTT. Looking up the rest from reference TRBV13 and TRBJ1-4 gives the full variable domain: AAGVIQSPRHLIKEKRETATLKCYPIPRHDTVYWYQQGPGQDPQFLISFYEKMQSDKGSIPDRFSAQQFSDYHSELNMSSLELGDSALYFCASSRIQGATNEKLFFGSGTQLSVL.

V and J are TRBV20-1 and TRBJ1-2; maybe TRBD1 (5 bases). The CDR3 extends over 13 amino acids. Germline V gene sequence: CDR1 DFQATT, CDR2 SNEGSKA (reference sequence). Between the trimmed V and J ends, which lost 0 bases and 8 bases, there was a span of 13 bases. CDR3 sequence reads: CSARDATGGGYTF. The CDR3 nucleotides are TGCAGTGCTAGAGATGCTACAGGTGGCGGCTACACCTTC.

There are many counts of this clonotype. The rearrangement links TRBV28 to TRBJ1-5, with D possibly TRBD1 on 6 matching bases. The CDR3 consists of 12 residues. Germline CDR1 is MDHEN and CDR2 is SYDVKM. The V end lost 6 bases, the J end lost 11 bases, and 14 bases lay between the germline ends. As DNA, the CDR3 is TGTGCCAGCAGGGAGGGGGGCAGTTCCCAGCATTTT. Translated, it gives CASREGGSSQHF. Full variable domain (rest looked up from reference TRBV28 and TRBJ1-5): DVKVTQSSRYLVKRTGEKVFLECVQDMDHENMFWYRQDPGLGLRLIYFSYDVKMKEKGDIPEGYSVSREKKERFSLILESASTNQTSMYLCASREGGSSQHFGDGTRLSIL.

J is TRBJ1-2 and V is TRBV6-1; D gene unclear. The CDR3 runs to 13 residues. Germline loops: CDR1 MNHNS, CDR2 SASEGT. V dropped 3 bases and J dropped 6 bases, with 11 bases sitting between them. CDR3 in DNA: TGTGCCAGCAGTGAGGTGGAAACCCATGGCTACACCTTC. It encodes CASSEVETHGYTF.

At least ten counts were recorded for this clonotype. The V call is TRBV15, the J call TRBJ2-1; D not certain. This CDR3 has 13 residues. With 3 bases removed from V and 5 bases from J, the gap between germline ends came to 8 bases. Germline CDR1 is LNHNV and CDR2 is YYDKDF (reference sequence). The CDR3 DNA reads TGTGCCACCAGCAGCCCTCCTCACAATGAGCAGTTCTTC. This translates into CATSSPPHNEQFF.

The chain has TRBV12-5 and TRBJ1-1; D gene uncertain. V lost 6 bases to trimming and J lost 5 bases, with 19 bases between them. Germline loops: CDR1 LGHNT, CDR2 FRNRAP. The CDR3 runs to 15 residues. DNA of the CDR3: TGTGCTAGTGGCTCTCCGGGGTTTGGGTGGACTGAAGCTTTCTTT. Amino acids: CASGSPGFGWTEAFF.

This clonotype appeared a few times. The chain couples TRBV6-2 or TRBV6-3 to TRBJ2-7; weak D call: TRBD2 (6 bases). The CDR3 runs to 16 residues. Germline V gene data show CDR1 as MNHEY and CDR2 as SVGEGT. Trimming pared 2 bases from V and 2 bases from J, leaving 16 bases between. The CDR3 nucleotides are TGTGCCAGCAGTTACGTGTTGGGACTGAGAACCTACGAGCAGTACTTC. This encodes CASSYVLGLRTYEQYF.

This chain links TRBV11-1 with TRBJ2-7; no clear D. V gave up 1 base and J gave up 1 base, with 8 bases separating them. The CDR3 has 14 residues. Germline loops: CDR1 SGHAT, CDR2 FQDESV (reference sequence). The CDR3 coding sequence is TGTGCCAGCAGCTTAGGTGGACCGTCCTACGAGCAGTACTTC. Encoded protein: CASSLGGPSYEQYF. Complete variable domain (other parts from reference TRBV11-1 and TRBJ2-7): EAEVAQSPRYKITEKSQAVAFWCDPISGHATLYWYRQILGQGPELLVQFQDESVVDDSQLPKDRFSAERLKGVDSTLKIQPAELGDSAMYLCASSLGGPSYEQYFGPGTRLTVT.

The chain couples TRBV5-1 to TRBJ2-2, with D unclear. Between the trimmed V and J ends, which lost 6 bases and 0 bases, there was a span of 12 bases. The CDR3 extends over 15 amino acids. CDR1 and CDR2 (germline): SGHRS, YFSETQ. CDR3 sequence: CASNPEPANTGELFF. CDR3 nucleotides: TGCGCCAGCAACCCCGAACCAGCGAACACCGGGGAGCTGTTTTTT.

In this sample, this clonotype turned up many times. V usage is TRBV6-1 and J usage is TRBJ2-3; possibly TRBD1 or TRBD2 for D (5 bases each). Trimming shortened V by 8 bases and J by 6 bases, and 18 bases separated the two germline ends. The CDR3 totals 14 residues. The germline V gene has CDR1 MNHNS and CDR2 SASEGT. The CDR3 protein is CASGGGVRPDTQYF. In DNA form, the CDR3 reads TGTGCCAGCGGGGGTGGTGTTAGACCCGATACGCAGTATTTT.

At least ten counts were recorded for this clonotype. The V gene is TRBV6-1, the J gene TRBJ2-1; D is uncertain. V was cut by 5 bases and J by 0 bases, with 8 bases left in between. The germline gives CDR1 MNHNS, CDR2 SASEGT. The CDR3 is 14 amino acids. In DNA form, the CDR3 reads TGTGCCAGCAGTATGGAGAGCTCCTACAATGAGCAGTTCTTC. Protein: CASSMESSYNEQFF.

This clonotype appeared a single time. This chain connects TRBV29-1 to TRBJ1-4, with D uncertain. CDR1 SQVTM and CDR2 ANQGSEA come from the germline V gene. Trimming shortened V by 7 bases and J by 6 bases, and 18 bases separated the two germline ends. The CDR3 loop spans 14 amino acids. DNA of the CDR3: TGCAGCGCCTTACAGAGCCAGAGCGATGAAAAACTGTTTTTT. This gives the protein CSALQSQSDEKLFF.

The chain joins TRBV7-8 to TRBJ2-5, with D tentatively TRBD1 or TRBD2 (6 bases each). Germline V gives CDR1 SGHVS, CDR2 FQNEAQ. Trimming stripped 1 base from V and 7 bases from J, with 19 bases between. CDR3 size: 16 residues. The CDR3 DNA reads as TGTGCCAGCAGCTTAGGTGGGGGGCGGGACTGGCGGACCCAGTACTTC. It specifies CASSLGGGRDWRTQYF.